The present TCR beta chain was sequenced within a study of cytomegalovirus exposure and HLA in healthy donors. The overall study: Genotyping showed 75% to 90% of over 350 donors falling in the Caucasian-associated ancestry cluster.

All donors participated as healthy donors of bone marrow. The ends were cut back, 6 bases at V and 4 bases at J, with 18 bases in the middle. The CDR3 covers 15 residues. Germline assignment: CDR1 MNHEY and CDR2 SVGAGI. PCR involved 60 Vbeta and 13 Jbeta primers. In the authors' workflow: An analysis that came later counted 73 million or so unique TCR beta chains, roughly 11 million shared. Assay used: immunoSEQ multiplex PCR; TCRdb lists only in-frame clones, some missing. The D gene and trimming were derived from the DNA, and the V and J assignments and clone size from that table. The sample includes roughly 180,000 clones, about four fifths of them seen just once. In regard to this clone: Its antigen is as yet unknown.

Study-wide results and caveats: Cytomegalovirus-associated TCR beta chains were listed, numbering some 180.

The sequence derives from a young woman in good health and CMV-seronegative. The sequencing input was PBMCs. V usage is TRBV6-5 and J usage is TRBJ1-2; weak D call: TRBD1 (5 bases). CDR3 nucleotide sequence: TGTGCCAGCAGGCCCGACGGGGGAAAAGCCTATGGCTACACCTTC. Protein: CASRPDGGKAYGYTF.